Each of the 8 T cell receptor beta chains below was sequenced from the same sample in a study of CD8 T cells in ankylosing spondylitis. TCRdb called the 5' RACE reads again in MiXCR, with one record for every CDR3 protein. This table holds fewer than 250,000 distinct CDR3 sequences, under 12% found once. The source material was blood, either unsorted or a sorted T cell fraction (not recorded which). The receptors come from a male donor with ankylosing spondylitis or in good health (not recorded which).

This clonotype was observed a few times. This chain links TRBV7-2 with TRBJ1-1; 7 bases align to TRBD1. V trimming: 6 bases; J trimming: 4 bases; junction bases outside the gene matches: 8. The CDR3 is made up of 14 amino acids. Germline loops: CDR1 SGHTA, CDR2 FQGNSA. CDR3: CASRQGVSVTEAFF. CDR3 sequence (DNA): TGTGCCAGCAGGCAGGGGGTGTCGGTCACTGAAGCTTTCTTT.

The rearrangement links TRBV7-9 to TRBJ1-5; TRBD1 agrees at 7 bases. The germline V gene has CDR1 SEHNR and CDR2 FQNEAQ (reference sequence). This CDR3 spans 14 amino acids. V lost 5 bases to trimming and J lost 5 bases; unmatched junction nucleotides: 6. The CDR3 nucleotides read TGTGCCAGCAGCGGCAGGGGGTTTGATCAGCCCCAGCATTTT. Translation: CASSGRGFDQPQHF.

There are many counts of this clonotype. The chain combines TRBV7-2 with TRBJ2-3, with D perhaps given as TRBD1 or TRBD2 (6 bases each). Trimming pared 4 bases from V and 0 bases from J, leaving 17 bases between. Germline-derived CDR1 and CDR2 are SGHTA and FQGNSA. The CDR3 length is 17 residues. In nucleotides, the CDR3 is TGTGCCAGCAGCTCACTCGTGGGGGGCCCCAGCACAGATACGCAGTATTTT. Translated: CASSSLVGGPSTDTQYF.

This clonotype was counted ten times or more. This chain connects TRBV5-1 to TRBJ1-6; perhaps TRBD1 as D (6 bases). Germline CDR1 reads SGHRS; CDR2 reads YFSETQ. The CDR3 is 19 residues long. Trimming left V 2 bases short and J 0 bases short, with 18 bases between. The CDR3 region has the DNA TGCGCCAGCAGCTTACAGGGAGTCGGGTTTGGCTCCTATAATTCACCCCTCCACTTT. This encodes CASSLQGVGFGSYNSPLHF.

In its sample, this clonotype was seen many times. The genes are TRBV30 and TRBJ2-5, with D maybe TRBD1 (6 bases). Germline lookup yields CDR1 GTSNPN and CDR2 SVGIG (reference sequence). This CDR3 has 12 amino acids. The V end lost 2 bases, the J end lost 7 bases, and 11 bases lay between the germline ends. DNA of the CDR3: TGTGCCTGGAGTCCAGGGGAAGGGACCCAGTACTTC. It specifies CAWSPGEGTQYF.

In its sample, this clonotype was seen many times. The genes are TRBV20-1 and TRBJ2-2; 8 bases match TRBD2. Germline V gene data show CDR1 as DFQATT and CDR2 as SNEGSKA (reference sequence). CDR3 size: 19 residues. Trimming removed 1 base from V and 0 bases from J; junction bases left unmatched: 13. CDR3 DNA sequence: TGCAGTGCTAGAGGCGTTCAGAGCGGGGGACCTCCGAACACCGGGGAGCTGTTTTTT. Protein sequence: CSARGVQSGGPPNTGELFF.

This clonotype has more than one count but fewer than ten. The chain has TRBV19 and TRBJ2-1, with 7 bases matching TRBD1. The junction had 16 bases not matched to a gene; V was cut back by 5 bases and J by 9 bases. CDR1 LNHDA and CDR2 SQIVND come from the germline V gene (reference sequence). The CDR3 sequence is 16 residues long. The CDR3, as DNA: TGTGCCAGTAGTCGACAGGGCGTCCCATACAATAGTGAGCAGTTCTTC. This gives the protein CASSRQGVPYNSEQFF.

This clonotype was counted many times. The chain recombines TRBV7-2 with TRBJ1-1; D not resolved. The V gene's germline CDR1 is SGHTA and CDR2 FQGNSA. The CDR3 totals 13 residues. V lost 6 bases and J lost 1, with 9 bases in between. The CDR3 reads CASSFGENTEAFF. The DNA for the CDR3 is TGTGCCAGCAGTTTTGGGGAGAACACTGAAGCTTTCTTT.